The subject of this entry is one TCR beta chain. These data belong to a study of cytomegalovirus exposure and HLA in healthy donors. The PCR contained 60 Vbeta and 13 Jbeta primers. TCRdb's table, derived via immunoSEQ multiplex PCR, lists solely in-frame clones and lacks some. The sample contains about 200,000 clones, approximately 85% of which appear only once. V shed 4 bases, J shed 10 bases, and the junction held 13 bases outside the gene matches. Germline CDR1 and CDR2: SGHTA and FQGNSA. This CDR3 is 15 amino acids long. The V and J genes are TRBV7-2 and TRBJ2-7, with 10 bases aligning to TRBD2. Input material: PBMCs. The TCR originated in a woman aged 45-65 years in good health and CMV-seronegative. This CDR3 reads CASSSLAGGQSLQYF. The CDR3, as DNA: TGTGCCAGCAGCTCGTTAGCGGGAGGACAGTCTCTCCAGTACTTC.